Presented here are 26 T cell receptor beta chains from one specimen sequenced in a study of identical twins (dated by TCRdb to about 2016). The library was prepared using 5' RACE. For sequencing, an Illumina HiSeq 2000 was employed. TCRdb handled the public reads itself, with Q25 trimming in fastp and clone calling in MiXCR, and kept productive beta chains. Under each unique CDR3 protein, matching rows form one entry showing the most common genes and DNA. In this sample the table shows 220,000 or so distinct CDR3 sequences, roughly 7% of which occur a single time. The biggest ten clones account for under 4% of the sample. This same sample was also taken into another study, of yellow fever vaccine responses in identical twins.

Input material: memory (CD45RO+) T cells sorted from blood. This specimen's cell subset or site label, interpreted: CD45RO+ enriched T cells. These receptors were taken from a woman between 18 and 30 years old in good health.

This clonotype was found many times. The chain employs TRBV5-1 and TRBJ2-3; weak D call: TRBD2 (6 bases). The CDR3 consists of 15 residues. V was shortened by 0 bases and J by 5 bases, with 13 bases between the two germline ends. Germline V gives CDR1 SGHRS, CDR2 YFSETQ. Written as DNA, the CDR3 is TGCGCCAGCAGCTTGGATTGGAGGGCCGGAGATACGCAGTATTTT. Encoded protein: CASSLDWRAGDTQYF.

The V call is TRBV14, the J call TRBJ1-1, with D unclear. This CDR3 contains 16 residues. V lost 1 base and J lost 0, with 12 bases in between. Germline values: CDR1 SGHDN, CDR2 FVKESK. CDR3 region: CASSQVFGKLNTEAFF. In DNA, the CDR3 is TGTGCCAGCAGCCAAGTTTTCGGGAAACTGAACACTGAAGCTTTCTTT.

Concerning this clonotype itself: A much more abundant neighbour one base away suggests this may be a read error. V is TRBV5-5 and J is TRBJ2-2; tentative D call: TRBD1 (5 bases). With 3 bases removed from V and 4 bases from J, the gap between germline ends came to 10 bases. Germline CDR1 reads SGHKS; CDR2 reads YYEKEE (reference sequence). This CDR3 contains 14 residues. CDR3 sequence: CASSSGQGTGELFF. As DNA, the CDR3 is TGTGCCAGCAGCTCCGGGCAGGGCACCGGGGAGCTGTTTTTT.

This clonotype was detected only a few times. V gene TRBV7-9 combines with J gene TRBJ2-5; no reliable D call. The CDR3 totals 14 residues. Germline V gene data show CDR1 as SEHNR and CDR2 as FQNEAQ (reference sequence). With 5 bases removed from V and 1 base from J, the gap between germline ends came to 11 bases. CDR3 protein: CASSRSTIQETQYF. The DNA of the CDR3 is TGTGCCAGCAGCCGTTCGACAATCCAAGAGACCCAGTACTTC.

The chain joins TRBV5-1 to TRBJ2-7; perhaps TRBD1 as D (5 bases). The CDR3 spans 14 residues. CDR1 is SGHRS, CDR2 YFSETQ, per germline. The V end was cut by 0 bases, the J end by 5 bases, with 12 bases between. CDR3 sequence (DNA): TGCGCCAGCAGCTTGGCTCGCAGGGAAGACGAGCAGTACGTC. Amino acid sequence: CASSLARREDEQYV.

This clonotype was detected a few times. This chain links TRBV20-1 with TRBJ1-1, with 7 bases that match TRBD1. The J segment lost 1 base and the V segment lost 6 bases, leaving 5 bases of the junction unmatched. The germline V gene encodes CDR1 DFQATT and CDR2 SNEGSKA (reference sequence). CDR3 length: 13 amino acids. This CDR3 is CSALGTANTEAFF. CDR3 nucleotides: TGCAGTGCGCTAGGGACAGCGAACACTGAAGCTTTCTTT.

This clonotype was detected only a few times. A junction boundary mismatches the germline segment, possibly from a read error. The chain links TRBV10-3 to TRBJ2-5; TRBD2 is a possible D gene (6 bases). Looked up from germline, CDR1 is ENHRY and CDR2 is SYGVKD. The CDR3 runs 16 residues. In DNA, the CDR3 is TGTGCGATCACCGAGGGGCTGGGCGGGGTACAAGAGACCCAGTACTTC. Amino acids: CAITEGLGGVQETQYF.

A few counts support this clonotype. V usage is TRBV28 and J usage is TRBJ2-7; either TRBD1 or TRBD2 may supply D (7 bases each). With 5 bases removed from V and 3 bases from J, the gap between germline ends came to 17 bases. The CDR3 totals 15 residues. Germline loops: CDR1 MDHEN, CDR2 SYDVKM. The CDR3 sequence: CASSPPPGGDYEQYV. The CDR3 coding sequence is TGTGCCAGCAGTCCCCCACCAGGGGGGGACTACGAGCAGTACGTC.

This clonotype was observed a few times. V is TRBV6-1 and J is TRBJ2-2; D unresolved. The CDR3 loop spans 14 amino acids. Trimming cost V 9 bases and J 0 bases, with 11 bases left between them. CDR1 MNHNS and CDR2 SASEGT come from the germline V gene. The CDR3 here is CASRVPANTGELFF. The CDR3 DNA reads TGTGCCAGTAGGGTACCCGCGAACACCGGGGAGCTGTTTTTT.

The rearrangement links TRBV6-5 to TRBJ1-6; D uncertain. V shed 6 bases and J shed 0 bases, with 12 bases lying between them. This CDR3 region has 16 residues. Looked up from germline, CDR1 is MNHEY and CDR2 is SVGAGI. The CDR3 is CASRSSGSSYNSPLHF. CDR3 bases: TGTGCCAGCAGATCCTCCGGAAGCTCCTATAATTCACCCCTCCACTTT.

CDR3 loop: CASSVDPLGSGTGELFF. The CDR3 DNA reads TGTGCCAGCAGCGTAGACCCACTCGGGAGCGGCACCGGGGAGCTGTTTTTT. This rearrangement joins TRBV9 to TRBJ2-2, with D tentatively TRBD2 (6 bases). Trimming removed 0 bases from V and 4 bases from J, with 16 bases in between. CDR3 length equals 17 residues. The germline gives CDR1 SGDLS, CDR2 YYNGEE.

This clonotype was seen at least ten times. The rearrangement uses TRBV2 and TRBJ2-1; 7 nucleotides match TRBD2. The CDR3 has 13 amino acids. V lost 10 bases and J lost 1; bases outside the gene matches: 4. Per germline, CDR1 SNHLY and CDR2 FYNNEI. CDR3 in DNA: TGTGCCATCCGGGGGGATTCCTACAATGAGCAGTTCTTC. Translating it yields CAIRGDSYNEQFF.

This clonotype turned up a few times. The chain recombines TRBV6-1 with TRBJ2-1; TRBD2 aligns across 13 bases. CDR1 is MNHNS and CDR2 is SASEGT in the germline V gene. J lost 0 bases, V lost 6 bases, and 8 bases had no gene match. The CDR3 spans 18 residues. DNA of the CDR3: TGTGCCAGCAGGGGACTAGCGGGACAAAAAATCTCCTACAATGAGCAGTTCTTC. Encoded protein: CASRGLAGQKISYNEQFF.

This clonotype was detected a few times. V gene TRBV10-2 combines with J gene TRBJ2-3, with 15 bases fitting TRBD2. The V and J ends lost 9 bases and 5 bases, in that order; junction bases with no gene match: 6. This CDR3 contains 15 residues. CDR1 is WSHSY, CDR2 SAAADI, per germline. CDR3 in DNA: TGCGCCAGTCGGACTAGCGGGGGGGTTGTAGATACGCAGTATTTT. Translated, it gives CASRTSGGVVDTQYF.

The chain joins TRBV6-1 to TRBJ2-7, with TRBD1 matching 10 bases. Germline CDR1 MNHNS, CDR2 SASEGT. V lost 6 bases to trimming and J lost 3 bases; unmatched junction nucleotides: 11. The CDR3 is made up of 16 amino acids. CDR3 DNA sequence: TGTGCCAGCAGACCCAGTGAAGGACAGGGGGGCTACGAGCAGTACGTC. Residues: CASRPSEGQGGYEQYV.

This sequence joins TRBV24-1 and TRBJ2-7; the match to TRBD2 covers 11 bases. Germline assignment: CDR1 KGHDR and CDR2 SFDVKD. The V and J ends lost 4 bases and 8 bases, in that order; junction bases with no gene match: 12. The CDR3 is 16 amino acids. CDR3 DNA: TGTGCCACCAGTGACCCAGGGACTAGCGGATCTACGAAGCAGTACTTC. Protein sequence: CATSDPGTSGSTKQYF.

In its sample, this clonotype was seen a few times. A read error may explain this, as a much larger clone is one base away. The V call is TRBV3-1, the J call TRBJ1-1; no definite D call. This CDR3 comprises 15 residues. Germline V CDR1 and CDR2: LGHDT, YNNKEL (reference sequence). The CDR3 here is CACSHGSHLNTEAFF. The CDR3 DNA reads TGTGCCTGCAGCCATGGTTCACACCTGAACACTGAAGCTTTCTTT.

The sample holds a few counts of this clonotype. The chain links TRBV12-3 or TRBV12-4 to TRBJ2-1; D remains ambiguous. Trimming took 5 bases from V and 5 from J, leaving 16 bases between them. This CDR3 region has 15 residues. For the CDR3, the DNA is TGTGCCAGCAGTCAAAGTGGTCGGAACCACAATGAGCAGTTCTTC. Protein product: CASSQSGRNHNEQFF.

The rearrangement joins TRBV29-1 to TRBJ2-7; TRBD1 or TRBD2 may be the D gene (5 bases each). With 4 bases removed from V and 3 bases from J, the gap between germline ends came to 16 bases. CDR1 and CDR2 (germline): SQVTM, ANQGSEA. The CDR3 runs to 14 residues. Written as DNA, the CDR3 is TGCAGCGTTGGTGGGACCCCAGGGAACTACGAGCAGTACTTC. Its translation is CSVGGTPGNYEQYF.

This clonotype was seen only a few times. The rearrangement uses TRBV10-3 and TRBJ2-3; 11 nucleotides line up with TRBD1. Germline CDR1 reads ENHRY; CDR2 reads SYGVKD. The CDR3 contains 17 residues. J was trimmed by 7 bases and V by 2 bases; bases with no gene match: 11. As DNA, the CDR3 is TGTGCCATCAGTGAGCGACCCGGGACAGGGGGTATGAATACGCAGTATTTT. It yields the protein CAISERPGTGGMNTQYF.

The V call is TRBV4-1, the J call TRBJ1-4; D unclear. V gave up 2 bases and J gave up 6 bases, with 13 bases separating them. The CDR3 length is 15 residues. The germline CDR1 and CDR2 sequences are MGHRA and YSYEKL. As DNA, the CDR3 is TGCGCCAGCAGCCAAACGGGGTGGGCCGATGAAAAACTGTTTTTT. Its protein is CASSQTGWADEKLFF.

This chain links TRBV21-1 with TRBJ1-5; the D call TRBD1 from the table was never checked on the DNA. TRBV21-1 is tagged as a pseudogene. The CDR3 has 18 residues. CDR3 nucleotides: TGTGCCAGCAGCAGACGGCGGGGGCTAGGCCTTAGCAATCAGCCCCAGCATTTT. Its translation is CASSRRRGLGLSNQPQHF.

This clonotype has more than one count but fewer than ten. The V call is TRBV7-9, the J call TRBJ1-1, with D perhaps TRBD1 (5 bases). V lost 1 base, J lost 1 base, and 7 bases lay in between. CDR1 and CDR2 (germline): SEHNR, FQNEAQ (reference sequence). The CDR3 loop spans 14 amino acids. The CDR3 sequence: CASSLEGPNTEAFF. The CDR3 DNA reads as TGTGCCAGCAGCTTAGAGGGGCCGAACACTGAAGCTTTCTTT.

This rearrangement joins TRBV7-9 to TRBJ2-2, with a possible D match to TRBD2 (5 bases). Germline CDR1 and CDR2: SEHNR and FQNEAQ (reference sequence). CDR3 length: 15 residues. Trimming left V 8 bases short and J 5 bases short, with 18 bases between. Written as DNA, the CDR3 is TGTGCCAGCGGCCTCCCCCCCGGAGGAACCGGGGAGCTGTTTTTT. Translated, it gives CASGLPPGGTGELFF.

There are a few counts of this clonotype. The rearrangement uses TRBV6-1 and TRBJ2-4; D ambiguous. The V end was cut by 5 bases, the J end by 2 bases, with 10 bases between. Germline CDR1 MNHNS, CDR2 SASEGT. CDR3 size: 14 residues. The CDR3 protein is CASSPTSPKNIQYF. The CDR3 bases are TGTGCCAGCAGTCCTACGTCCCCCAAAAACATTCAGTACTTC.

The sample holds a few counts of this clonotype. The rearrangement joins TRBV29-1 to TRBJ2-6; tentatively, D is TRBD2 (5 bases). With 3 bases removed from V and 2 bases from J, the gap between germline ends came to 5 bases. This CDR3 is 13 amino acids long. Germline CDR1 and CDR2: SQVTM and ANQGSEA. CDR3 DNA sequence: TGCAGCGTTGACGGGGCTGGGGCCAACGTCCTGACTTTC. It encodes CSVDGAGANVLTF.